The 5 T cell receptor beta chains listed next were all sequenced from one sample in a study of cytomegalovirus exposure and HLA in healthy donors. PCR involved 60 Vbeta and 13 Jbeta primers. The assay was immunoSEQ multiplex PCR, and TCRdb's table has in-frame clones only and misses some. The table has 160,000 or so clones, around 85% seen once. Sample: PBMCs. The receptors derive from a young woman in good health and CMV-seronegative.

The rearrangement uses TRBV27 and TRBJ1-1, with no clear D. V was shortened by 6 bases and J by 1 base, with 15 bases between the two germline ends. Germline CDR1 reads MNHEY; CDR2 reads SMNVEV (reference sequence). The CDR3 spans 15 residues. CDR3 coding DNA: TGTGCCAGCAGACTTCTTCCGACACAGAACACTGAAGCTTTCTTT. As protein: CASRLLPTQNTEAFF.

The CDR3 nucleotides read TGTGCCACCAGCAGAGAAGGAGGGGACTATGGCTACACCTTC. Protein sequence: CATSREGGDYGYTF. The chain joins TRBV15 to TRBJ1-2; maybe TRBD1 (5 bases). V was pared by 0 bases and J by 3 bases, with 8 bases between. Per germline, CDR1 LNHNV and CDR2 YYDKDF (reference sequence). This CDR3 region has 14 residues.

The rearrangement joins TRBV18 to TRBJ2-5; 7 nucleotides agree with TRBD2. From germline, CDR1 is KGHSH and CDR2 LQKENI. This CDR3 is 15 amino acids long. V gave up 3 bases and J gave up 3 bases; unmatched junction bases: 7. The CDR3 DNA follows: TGTGCCAGCTCACCCTTGAAGGGAGGGGAAGAGACCCAGTACTTC. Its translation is CASSPLKGGEETQYF.

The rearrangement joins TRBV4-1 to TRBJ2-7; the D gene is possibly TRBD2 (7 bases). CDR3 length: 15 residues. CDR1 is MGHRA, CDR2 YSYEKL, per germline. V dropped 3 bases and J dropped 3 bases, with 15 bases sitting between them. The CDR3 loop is CASSHGRGGNYEQYF. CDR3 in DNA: TGCGCCAGCAGCCACGGAAGGGGGGGTAACTACGAGCAGTACTTC.

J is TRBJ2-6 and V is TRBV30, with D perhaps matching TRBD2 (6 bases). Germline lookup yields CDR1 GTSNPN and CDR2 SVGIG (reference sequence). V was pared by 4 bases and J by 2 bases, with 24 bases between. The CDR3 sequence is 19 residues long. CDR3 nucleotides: TGTGCCTGGAACCAGGCGCAGTTTATTAGCGGACCTGGGGCCAACGTCCTGACTTTC. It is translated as CAWNQAQFISGPGANVLTF.